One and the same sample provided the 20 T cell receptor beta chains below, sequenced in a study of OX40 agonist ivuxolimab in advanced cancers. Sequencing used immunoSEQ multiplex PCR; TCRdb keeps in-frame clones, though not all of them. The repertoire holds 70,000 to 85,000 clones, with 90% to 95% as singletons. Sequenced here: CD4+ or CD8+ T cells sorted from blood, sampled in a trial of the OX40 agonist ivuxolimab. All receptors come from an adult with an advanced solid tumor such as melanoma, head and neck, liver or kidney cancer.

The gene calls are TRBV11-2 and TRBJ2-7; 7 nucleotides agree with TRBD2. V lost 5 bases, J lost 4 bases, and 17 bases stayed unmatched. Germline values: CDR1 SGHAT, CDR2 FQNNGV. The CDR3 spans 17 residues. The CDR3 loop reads CASSLHPGEGGPYEQYF. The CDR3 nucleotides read TGTGCCAGCAGCCTACACCCTGGGGAGGGAGGGCCGTACGAGCAGTACTTC.

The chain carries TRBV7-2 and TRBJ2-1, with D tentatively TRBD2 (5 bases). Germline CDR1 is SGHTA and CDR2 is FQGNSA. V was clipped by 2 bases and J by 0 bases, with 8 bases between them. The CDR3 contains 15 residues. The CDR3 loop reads CASSLTGSSYNEQFF. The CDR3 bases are TGTGCCAGCAGCTTAACGGGGAGCTCCTACAATGAGCAGTTCTTC.

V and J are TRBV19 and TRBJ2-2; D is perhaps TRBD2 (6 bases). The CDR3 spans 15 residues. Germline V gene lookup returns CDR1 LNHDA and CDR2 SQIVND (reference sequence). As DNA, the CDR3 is TGTGGCACACACGCGGGATATGGTATCACCGGGGAGCTGTTTTTT. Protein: CGTHAGYGITGELFF.

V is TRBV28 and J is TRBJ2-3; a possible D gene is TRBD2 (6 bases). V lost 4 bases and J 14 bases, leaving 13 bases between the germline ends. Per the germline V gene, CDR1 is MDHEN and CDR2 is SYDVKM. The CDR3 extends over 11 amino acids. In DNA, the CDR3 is TGTGCCAGCAGTTCCCGGGACTCAAGGTATTTT. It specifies CASSSRDSRYF.

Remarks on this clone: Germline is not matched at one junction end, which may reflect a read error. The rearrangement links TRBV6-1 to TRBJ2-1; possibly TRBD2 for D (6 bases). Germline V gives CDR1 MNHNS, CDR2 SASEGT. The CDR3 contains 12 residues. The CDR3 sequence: CASSAEGFRCVF. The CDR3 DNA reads TGTGCCAGCAGTGCGGAGGGGTTCCGTTGCGTCTTC.

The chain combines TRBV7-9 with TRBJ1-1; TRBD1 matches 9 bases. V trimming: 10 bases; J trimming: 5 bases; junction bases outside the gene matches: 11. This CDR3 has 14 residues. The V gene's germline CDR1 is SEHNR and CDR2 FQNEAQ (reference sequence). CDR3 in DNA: TGTGCCACGGTACCGGGACAGGGTGAGACTGAAGCTTTCTTT. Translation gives CATVPGQGETEAFF.

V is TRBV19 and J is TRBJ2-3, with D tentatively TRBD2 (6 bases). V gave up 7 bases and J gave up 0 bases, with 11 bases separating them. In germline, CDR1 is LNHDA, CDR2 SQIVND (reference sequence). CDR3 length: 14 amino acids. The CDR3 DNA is TGTGCCAGTACACGGGAGTGGAGCACAGATACGCAGTATTTT. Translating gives CASTREWSTDTQYF.

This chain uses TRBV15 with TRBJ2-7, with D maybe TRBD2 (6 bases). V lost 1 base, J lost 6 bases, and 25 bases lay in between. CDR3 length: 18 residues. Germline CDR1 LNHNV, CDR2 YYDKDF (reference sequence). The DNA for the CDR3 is TGTGCCACCAGCAGAGGCCTTCCCTCACAGTCGGGCGGGGTCGAGCAGTACTTC. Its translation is CATSRGLPSQSGGVEQYF. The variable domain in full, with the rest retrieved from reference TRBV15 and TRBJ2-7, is DAMVIQNPRYQVTQFGKPVTLSCSQTLNHNVMYWYQQKSSQAPKLLFHYYDKDFNNEADTPDNFQSRRPNTSFCFLDIRSPGLGDTAMYLCATSRGLPSQSGGVEQYFGPGTRLTVT.

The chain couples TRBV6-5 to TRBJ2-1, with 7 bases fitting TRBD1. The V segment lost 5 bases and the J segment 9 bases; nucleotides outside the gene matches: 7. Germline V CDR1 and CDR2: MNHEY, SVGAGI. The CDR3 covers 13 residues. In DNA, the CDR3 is TGTGCCAGCAGTCTAGAGACAGGGACTGAGCAGTTCTTC. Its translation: CASSLETGTEQFF.

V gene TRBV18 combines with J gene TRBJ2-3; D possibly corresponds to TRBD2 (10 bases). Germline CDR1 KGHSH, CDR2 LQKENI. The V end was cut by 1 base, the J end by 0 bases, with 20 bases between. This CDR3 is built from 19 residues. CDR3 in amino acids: CASSPRGQGLATSTDTQYF. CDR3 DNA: TGTGCCAGCTCACCACGGGGACAGGGACTAGCGACCAGCACAGATACGCAGTATTTT.

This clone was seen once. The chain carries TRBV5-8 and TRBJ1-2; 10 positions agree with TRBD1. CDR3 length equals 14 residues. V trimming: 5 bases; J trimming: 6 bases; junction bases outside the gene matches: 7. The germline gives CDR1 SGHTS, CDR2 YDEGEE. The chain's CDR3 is CASSRETGGDGYTF. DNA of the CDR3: TGTGCCAGCAGTCGCGAGACAGGGGGCGATGGCTACACCTTC. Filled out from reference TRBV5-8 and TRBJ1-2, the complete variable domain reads EAGVTQSPTHLIKTRGQQATLRCSPISGHTSVYWYQQALGLGLQFLLWYDEGEERNRGNFPPRFSGRQFPNYSSELNVNALELEDSALYLCASSRETGGDGYTFGSGTRLTVV.

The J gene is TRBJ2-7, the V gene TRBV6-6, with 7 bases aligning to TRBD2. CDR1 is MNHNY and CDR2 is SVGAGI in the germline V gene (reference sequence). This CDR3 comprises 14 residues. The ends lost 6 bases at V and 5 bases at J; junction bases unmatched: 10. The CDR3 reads CASSPPGGSNEQYF. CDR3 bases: TGTGCCAGCAGCCCCCCCGGCGGGAGTAACGAGCAGTACTTC.

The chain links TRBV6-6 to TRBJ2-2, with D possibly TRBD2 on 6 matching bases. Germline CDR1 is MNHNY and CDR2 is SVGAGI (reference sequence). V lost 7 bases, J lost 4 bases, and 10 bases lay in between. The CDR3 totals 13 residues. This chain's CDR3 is CASNAGSTGELFF. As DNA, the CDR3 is TGTGCCAGCAATGCGGGATCCACCGGGGAGCTGTTTTTT.

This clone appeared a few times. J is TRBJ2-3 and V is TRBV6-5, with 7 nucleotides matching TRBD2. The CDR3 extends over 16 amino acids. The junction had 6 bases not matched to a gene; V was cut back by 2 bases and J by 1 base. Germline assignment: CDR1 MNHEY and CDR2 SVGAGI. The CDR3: CASSYTSTSGTDTQYF. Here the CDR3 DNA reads TGTGCCAGCAGTTACACCTCTACTAGCGGCACAGATACGCAGTATTTT.

CDR3 loop: CASSLGGSGPGELFF. CDR3 DNA sequence: TGCGCCAGCAGCTTGGGAGGTAGCGGGCCCGGGGAGCTGTTTTTT. The chain combines TRBV5-1 with TRBJ2-2, with 7 bases aligning to TRBD2. CDR1 is SGHRS, CDR2 YFSETQ, per germline. The CDR3 loop spans 15 amino acids. V trimming: 0 bases; J trimming: 6 bases; junction bases outside the gene matches: 5.

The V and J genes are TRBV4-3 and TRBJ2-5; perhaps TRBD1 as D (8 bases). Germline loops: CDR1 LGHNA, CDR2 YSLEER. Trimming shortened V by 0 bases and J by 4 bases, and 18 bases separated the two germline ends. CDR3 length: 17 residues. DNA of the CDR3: TGCGCCAGCAGCCAAGACAGGACAGGGAGGGTAGGAGAGACCCAGTACTTC. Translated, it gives CASSQDRTGRVGETQYF.

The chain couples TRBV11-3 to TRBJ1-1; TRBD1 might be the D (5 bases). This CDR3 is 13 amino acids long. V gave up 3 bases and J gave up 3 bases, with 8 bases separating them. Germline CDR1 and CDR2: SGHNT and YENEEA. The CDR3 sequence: CASSFVGDTEAFF. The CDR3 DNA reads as TGTGCCAGCAGCTTCGTAGGGGACACTGAAGCTTTCTTT. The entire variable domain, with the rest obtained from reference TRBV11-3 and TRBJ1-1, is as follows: EAGVVQSPRYKIIEKKQPVAFWCNPISGHNTLYWYLQNLGQGPELLIRYENEEAVDDSQLPKDRFSAERLKGVDSTLKIQPAELGDSAVYLCASSFVGDTEAFFGQGTRLTVV.

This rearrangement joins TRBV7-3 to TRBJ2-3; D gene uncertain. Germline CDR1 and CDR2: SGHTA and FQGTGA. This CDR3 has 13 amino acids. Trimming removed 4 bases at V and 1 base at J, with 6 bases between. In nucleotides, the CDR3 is TGTGCCAGCAGCTCGTCAGGCACAGATACGCAGTATTTT. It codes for CASSSSGTDTQYF.

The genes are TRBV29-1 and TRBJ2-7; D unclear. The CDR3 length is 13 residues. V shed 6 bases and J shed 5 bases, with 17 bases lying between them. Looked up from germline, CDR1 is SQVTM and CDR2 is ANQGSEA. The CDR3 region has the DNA TGCAGCGTGTCCGGACCATCAGTGGACGAGCAGTACTTC. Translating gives CSVSGPSVDEQYF.

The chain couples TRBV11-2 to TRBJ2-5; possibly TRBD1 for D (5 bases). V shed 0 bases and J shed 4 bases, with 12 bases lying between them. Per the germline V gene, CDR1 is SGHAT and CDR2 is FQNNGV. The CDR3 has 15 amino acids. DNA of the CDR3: TGTGCCAGCAGCTTAGATGGGCAGGGTAGAGAGACCCAGTACTTC. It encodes CASSLDGQGRETQYF.